This T cell receptor (beta chain) derives from a study of CXCR3-negative and CXCR3-positive naive CD8 T cells (dated by TCRdb to the late 2010s). The study in broad terms: Some 150 million TRB reads were obtained in total, roughly 1.5 +/- 0.3 million reads per library. Diversity and physicochemical repertoire analyses covered roughly ten donors pooled from two independent experiments. The TRBV-TRBJ cluster analysis covered naive subsets from about five donors and memory cells from 3 donors.

Each CD8+ T cell subset was flow-sorted in triplicate, and some 300,000 cells per subset were placed directly into RLT lysis buffer. To keep memory contaminants out, a stringent definition of naive CD8+ T cells was applied: CD45RO-CCR7+CD27+CD95-. Peripheral blood mononuclear cells were isolated from buffy coats using standard density gradient centrifugation. A FACSAria III was used to flow-sort naive CXCR3-negative and CXCR3-positive CD8+ T cells. Total RNA was extracted from sorted cells with an RNeasy Mini Kit. The instrument given in TCRdb is NextSeq 550. The Human TCR Profiling Kit (MiLaboratory) was used to make UMI-labeled 5' RACE TRB cDNA libraries. cDNA synthesis used the entire amount of extracted RNA, and PCR amplification then used the entire amount of cDNA produced. Libraries were prepared in parallel using an identical number of PCR cycles. The authors' analysis ran thus. About 54,000 +/- 9,700 unique UMI-labeled TRB cDNA molecules per library were extracted with MIGEC and MiXCR, with at least two reads per UMI required. An average of roughly 40,000 +/- 10,000 functional in-frame TRB CDR3 nucleotide clonotypes without stop codons was found per library. After downsampling to 5000 UMI-labeled TRB molecules per sample, diversity metrics, including normalized Shannon-Wiener and Chao1, were computed in VDJtools. Clonotype-size-weighted physicochemical properties of the central five CDR3 residues (interaction energy, strength, volume and Kidera factor 4) were computed in VDJtools. TCRdb reprocessed the public reads and reports one entry per CDR3 protein sequence, without DNA. These V and J calls originate from TCRdb's pipeline instead of the authors' own analysis. The sample has 100,000 to 150,000 distinct CDR3 sequences on record. The ten most abundant clones make up 0.5% to 0.6% of the sample.

Reading from cysteine to phenylalanine, the CDR3 counts 15 amino acids. DNA is not on record. The germline V gene sets CDR1 to SGHTA and CDR2 to FQGTGA. For this clonotype: It has no known antigen specificity.

General conclusions and limits of the study: Repertoire diversity was comparably high in both naive subsets but much lower in memory CD8+ T cells. Naive CXCR3-negative and CXCR3-positive cells from the same donor showed similar TRBV-TRBJ usage, whereas memory cells showed distinct patterns. CXCR3 expression partially decreased after cryopreservation, so most assays used freshly isolated PBMCs. Surface CD5, linked to self-reactivity in mice, was comparable between naive subsets; TCR interaction strength was therefore also inferred from TRB CDR3 physicochemical properties. TRB CDR3s from CXCR3-positive naive cells showed higher hydrophobicity (lower Kidera factor 4), lower energy, and higher strength and volume indices than CXCR3-negative naive cells.

The chain employs TRBV7-3 and TRBJ2-2; TCRdb gives TRBD1 as the D gene, but with no DNA this cannot be confirmed. The receptor was isolated from a human donor in good health. Some clones in this sample may be carry-over from other donors' samples. Sequenced sample: naive CXCR3+ CD8+ T cells from blood. Taken with the paper, the label for cell subset or site translates to: CD45RO-CCR7+CD27+CD95- naive CD8+ T cells expressing CXCR3 (TNR3+). For the CDR3, the sequence is CASSEGQGNTGELFF.